This T cell receptor beta chain derives from a study of blood T cell repertoires in COVID-19. The overall study: PBMCs, B-cell-depleted T cells, or T cells were the source of the cDNA or gDNA that made up the material.

Patients in Seattle were enrolled during active infection, then followed longitudinally. TCRdb's copy holds only in-frame clones and misses some; the assay was immunoSEQ multiplex PCR. The sample includes fewer than 250,000 clones, roughly 80% of them seen just once. Trimming removed 1 base at V and 4 bases at J, with 11 bases between. Per germline, CDR1 LNHNV and CDR2 YYDKDF (reference sequence). The CDR3 is made up of 15 amino acids. What was sequenced was peripheral blood. This TCR was sampled from a woman aged 55-70 years with COVID-19, enrolled during active disease. The rearrangement joins TRBV15 to TRBJ2-1, with D perhaps TRBD2 (5 bases). Here the CDR3 reads CATSRAASRYNEQFF. Written as DNA, the CDR3 is TGTGCCACCAGCAGAGCGGCTAGCCGGTACAATGAGCAGTTCTTC. Looking up the rest from reference TRBV15 and TRBJ2-1 gives the full variable domain: DAMVIQNPRYQVTQFGKPVTLSCSQTLNHNVMYWYQQKSSQAPKLLFHYYDKDFNNEADTPDNFQSRRPNTSFCFLDIRSPGLGDTAMYLCATSRAASRYNEQFFGPGTRLTVL.